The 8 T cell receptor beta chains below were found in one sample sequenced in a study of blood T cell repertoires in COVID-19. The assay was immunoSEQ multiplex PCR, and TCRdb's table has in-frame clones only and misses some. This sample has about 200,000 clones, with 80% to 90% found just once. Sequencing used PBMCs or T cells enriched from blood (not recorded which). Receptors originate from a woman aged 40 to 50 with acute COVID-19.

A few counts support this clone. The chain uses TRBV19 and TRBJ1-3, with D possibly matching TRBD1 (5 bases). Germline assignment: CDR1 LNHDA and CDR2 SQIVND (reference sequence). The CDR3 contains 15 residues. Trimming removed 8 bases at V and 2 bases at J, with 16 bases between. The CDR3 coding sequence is TGTGCCAGTTGGTCGGGGACTGGTGCTGGAAACACCATATATTTT. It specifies CASWSGTGAGNTIYF.

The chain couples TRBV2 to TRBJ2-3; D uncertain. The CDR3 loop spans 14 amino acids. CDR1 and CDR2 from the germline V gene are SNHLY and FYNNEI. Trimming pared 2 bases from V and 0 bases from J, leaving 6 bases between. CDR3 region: CASSERVSTDTQYF. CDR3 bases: TGTGCCAGCAGTGAACGGGTTAGCACAGATACGCAGTATTTT.

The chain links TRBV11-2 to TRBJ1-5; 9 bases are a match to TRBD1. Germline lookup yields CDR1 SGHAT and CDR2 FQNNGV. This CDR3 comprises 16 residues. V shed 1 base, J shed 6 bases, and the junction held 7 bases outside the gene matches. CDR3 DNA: TGTGCCAGCAGCTTAGTGTTAGGGACAGGGTCTCAGCCCCAGCATTTT. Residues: CASSLVLGTGSQPQHF. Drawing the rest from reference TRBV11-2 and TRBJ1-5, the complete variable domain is EAGVAQSPRYKIIEKRQSVAFWCNPISGHATLYWYQQILGQGPKLLIQFQNNGVVDDSQLPKDRFSAERLKGVDSTLKIQPAKLEDSAVYLCASSLVLGTGSQPQHFGDGTRLSIL.

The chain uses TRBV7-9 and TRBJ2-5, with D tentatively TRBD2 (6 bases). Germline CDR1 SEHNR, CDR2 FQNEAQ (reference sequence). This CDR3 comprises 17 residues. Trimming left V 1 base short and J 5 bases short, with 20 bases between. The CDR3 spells CASSLDGLRRGIETQYF. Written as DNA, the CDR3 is TGTGCCAGCAGCTTAGATGGGCTCCGGAGGGGTATCGAGACCCAGTACTTC.

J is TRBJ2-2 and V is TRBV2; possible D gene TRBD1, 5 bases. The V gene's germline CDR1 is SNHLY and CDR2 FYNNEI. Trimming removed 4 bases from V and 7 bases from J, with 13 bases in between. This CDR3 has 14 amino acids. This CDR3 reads CASSAGRVVGELFF. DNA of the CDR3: TGTGCCAGCAGTGCGGGCAGGGTGGTCGGGGAGCTGTTTTTT.

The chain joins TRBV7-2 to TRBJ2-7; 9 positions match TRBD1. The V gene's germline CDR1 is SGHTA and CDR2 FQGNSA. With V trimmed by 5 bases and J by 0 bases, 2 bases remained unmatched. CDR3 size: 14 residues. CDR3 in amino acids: CASSATGGSYEQYF. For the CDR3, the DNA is TGTGCCAGCAGCGCGACAGGGGGCTCCTACGAGCAGTACTTC. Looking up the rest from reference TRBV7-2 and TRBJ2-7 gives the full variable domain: GAGVSQSPSNKVTEKGKDVELRCDPISGHTALYWYRQSLGQGLEFLIYFQGNSAPDKSGLPSDRFSAERTGGSVSTLTIQRTQQEDSAVYLCASSATGGSYEQYFGPGTRLTVT.

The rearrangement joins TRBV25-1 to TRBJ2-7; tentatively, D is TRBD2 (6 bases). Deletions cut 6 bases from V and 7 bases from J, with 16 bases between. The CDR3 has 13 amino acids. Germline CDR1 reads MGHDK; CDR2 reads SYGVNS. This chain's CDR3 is CASRPGIAGEQYF. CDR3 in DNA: TGTGCCAGCAGACCCGGGATTGCGGGAGAGCAGTACTTC.

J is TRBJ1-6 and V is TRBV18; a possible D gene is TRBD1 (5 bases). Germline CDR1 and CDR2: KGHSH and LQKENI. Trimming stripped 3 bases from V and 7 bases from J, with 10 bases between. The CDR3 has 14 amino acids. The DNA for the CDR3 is TGTGCCAGCTCACCTCCGGGACTAAATTCACCCCTCCACTTT. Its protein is CASSPPGLNSPLHF.